This T cell receptor beta chain was documented in a study of T cell repertoires in ileal Crohn's disease (dated by TCRdb to between 2017 and 2020). Regarding the complete study: The median duration of disease was around 7.3 years, and at the time of surgery around 35% of patients were active smokers. Surgery was performed for a complication in all patients, with stricturing disease in approximately 60% and penetrating disease in roughly 40%. Roughly half of the patients were given postoperative therapy, with under 13 receiving thiopurines and over 15 receiving anti-TNF agents. TCR repertoire analysis was done in 50 to 70 Crohn's disease patients from a prospective multicentre cohort. The study ran alongside a multicentre cohort designed to identify predictors of early endoscopic recurrence after ileocolonic resection. A Rutgeerts score above i0 was used to define endoscopic postoperative recurrence. A total of roughly 170 mucosal samples from roughly 60 patients were sequenced, collected from several sites on the surgical specimen and at postoperative endoscopy.

About 500 nanograms of biopsy DNA per sample were submitted for commercial TCRB immunosequencing. CDR3 regions were amplified from genomic DNA by Adaptive Biotechnology using a two-step, amplification bias-controlled multiplex PCR. The first PCR used primers for every V and J gene segment; the second PCR added barcodes and Illumina adapters. An Illumina instrument was used to sequence the CDR3 libraries. Turning to the authors' computational methods: Vendor-provided pipelines were combined with custom analysis of raw data in R/Bioconductor under R version 3.3.0. Clonality, which ranges from 0 to 1, was calculated as the inverse of the normalised Shannon entropy across all productive clones. The repertoire share taken up by the top 100 clones defined high-frequency clones, and only clones that passed a 95% confidence test were kept. Repertoire diversity was measured with the Simpson index, and overlap between samples was measured with the Morisita-Horn index. This immuneACCESS table, as held by TCRdb, lists in-frame sequences with V and J called but not all clones. Of the missing ones, under half trace to an unresolved V gene in checked studies; the others have no known cause. Clone size and the V and J calls come from that table; the DNA yielded D and trimming. Recorded for this sample are some 15,000 clones; roughly four fifths of them occurred a single time. The leading ten clones occupy roughly 6.2% of the sample.

About this clone: Its antigen remains undetermined. Base qualities were left out, and no much larger clone turns up one base away.

Study-wide findings and limitations: Only a subgroup of patients, of unstated size, had their mucosal CD4 and CD8 T cells sorted and sequenced. A significantly higher proportion of clonal expansions was observed in active smokers at surgery than in non-smokers (approximately 28% vs 17%, p=0.02). Higher high-frequency clone percentages at surgery were associated with endoscopic recurrence; all patients with clonality above 26.8% (18/57) had recurrence. Compared with CD4 T cells, sorted CD8 T cells held more high-frequency clones, which suggests that the mucosal expansions were mostly CD8.

Inclusive of the bounding cysteine and phenylalanine, the CDR3 is 12 residues long. Kept here is only the CDR3 DNA, which spans 36 bases and is read in frame from base 1. The germline V gene sets CDR1 to MNHNS and CDR2 to SASEGT. V was cut back by 3 bases and J by 4 bases, leaving a gap of 7 bases between them. Adults with ileal or ileocolonic Crohn's disease and an indication for ileocolonic resection were eligible for inclusion. Whole ileal mucosal biopsies were stored frozen at -80°C before DNA extraction. Genomic DNA was extracted from frozen whole biopsies with a TRizol-based method and quantified on a NanoDrop 2000 spectrophotometer.

This clonotype originated in an adult with Crohn's disease. Rearrangement joined TRBV6-1 to TRBJ2-7, with no confident D gene call. The material sequenced was ileal tissue. The CDR3 here reads CASSEAAYEQYF. Read as DNA, the sequence is TGTGCCAGCAGTGAGGCCGCATACGAGCAGTACTTC.